This T cell receptor beta chain was captured in a study of blood T cell repertoires in COVID-19. Whole-study context: Italy, Spain and the United States were the sources of the convalescent and acute COVID-19 samples.

In the original analysis: Nucleated cell number was recorded as an estimate derived from reference gene primer amplification. Data came from immunoSEQ multiplex PCR; TCRdb stores just in-frame clones and leaves some out. V, J and clone size reflect that table, while D and trimming were determined from the DNA. Of approximately 210,000 clones listed, about 89% are singletons. Germline V gene sequence: CDR1 SEHNR, CDR2 FQNEAQ (reference sequence). The CDR3 loop spans 14 amino acids. V was clipped by 2 bases and J by 0 bases, with 5 bases between them. The chain employs TRBV7-9 and TRBJ1-3; D unresolved. This TCR derives from a middle-aged woman with acute or convalescent COVID-19. Sequences were obtained from peripheral blood. The DNA of the CDR3 is TGTGCCAGCAGCTTATCAATCTCTGGAAACACCATATATTTT. Amino acid sequence: CASSLSISGNTIYF.